This TCR beta chain was captured in a study of beta chain features in type 1 diabetes. Overall study context: Healthy donors, compared against patients, showed similar age, gender and cell yields. Across every sample, 107,917,701 sorted cells were examined in total.

Germline V gives CDR1 SGHTA, CDR2 FQGNSA. The CDR3 is 16 residues long. The V and J ends lost 5 bases and 7 bases, in that order; junction bases with no gene match: 9. Regarding this clone: Antigen specificity is unknown.

Overall study findings and caveats: Moderate but significant shortening of TCRB CDR3s was recorded in all four CD4+ subsets from Type 1 diabetes patients.

All of the isolated RNA was reverse transcribed, so expressed TCRB transcripts were sequenced. The data were produced by immunoSEQ multiplex PCR, yet TCRdb's version contains in-frame clones alone and is incomplete. The sample holds approximately 250,000 clones, under 13% seen once. The sequence derives from a man between 25 and 39 years old with type 1 diabetes. The sample was naive CD4+ T cells from blood. The chain is built from TRBV7-2 and TRBJ2-2; 11 nucleotides align to TRBD2. The CDR3 region has the DNA TGTGCCAGCAGCCCTAGGACTAGCGGGCGGGGCGGGGAGCTGTTTTTT. Protein sequence: CASSPRTSGRGGELFF.